This T cell receptor (beta chain) was identified during a study of spatial heterogeneity in lung cancer (dated by TCRdb to the late 2010s). At the level of the whole study: More beta-chain than alpha-chain transcripts were consistently detected, likely reflecting higher beta-chain transcript abundance. In the raw uncorrected reads, each unique combination of TCR and UMI appeared more than ten times on average. In non-small cell lung cancer, the study quantitatively compared TCR alpha and beta repertoires across several tumor regions, matched nontumor lung, and blood. At surgery, both alpha and beta chains were TCR-sequenced in about 200 tumor regions, roughly 64 matched nontumor lung samples and around 50 PBMC samples. Nonsynonymous mutation counts, determined by whole-exome sequencing of tumor tissue, were related to features of the TCR repertoire. In tumor regions, TCR transcript counts showed a strong correlation with a T cell transcriptional module score derived from matched bulk RNA-seq.

CDR1 is given as SGHDT and CDR2 as YYEEEE, both from the germline V gene. The CDR3, from cysteine to phenylalanine, totals 13 residues. Just CDR3 DNA is preserved here, 39 bases in frame from base 1. Trimming costs V 0 bases and J 4 bases, and their ends lie 5 bases apart. This clonotype registers as medium-sized (0.01 to 0.1%) within its sample. The target of this receptor is not known. No much larger clone exists at a distance of one base, and base qualities are not known. Reading the label with the study, this specimen's time point is: sample taken at primary tumor resection. Donors were 72 patients with early-stage, untreated non-small cell lung cancer from the lung TRACERx cohort. Whole RNA extracted from tumor and nontumor lung tissue, or from cryopreserved PBMC samples, was used for TCR sequencing without cell sorting. A patient was chosen for TCR sequencing only when enough RNA was available from at least two tumor regions. Before selection, tumor and adjacent nontumor lung specimens were reviewed by a lung pathologist.

Library preparation used 5' RACE. The listed sequencing device is NextSeq 500. To allow correction of PCR and sequencing errors, the TCR library protocol tagged every TCR cDNA molecule with a unique molecular identifier. Processing in the source paper ran as follows. TCR identification, UMI-based error correction and CDR3 extraction were all carried out with Decombinator tools. Expanded TCRs were defined as those above a frequency of 2 per 1,000, corresponding to the top 1% of the tumor frequency distribution. Expanded tumor TCRs statistically deemed absent (corrected P<0.05) from at least one tumor region were classed as regional, and all other expanded tumor TCRs were classed as ubiquitous. Each repertoire was subsampled 100 times to 5,000 TCRs, after which Renyi diversity was computed with the R vegan package. CDR3 similarity networks were built from amino acid triplet string-kernel similarity, connecting CDR3s with pairwise similarity above 0.82. TCRdb passed the public sequencing reads through fastp at Q25 and MiXCR, retaining productive beta sequences. A single entry per CDR3 protein holds the most common genes and DNA from its merged rows. These V and J calls originate from TCRdb's pipeline instead of the authors' own analysis. The sample contains some 5,500 distinct CDR3 sequences, 9.1% of them found a single time. In total, the top ten clones hold about a quarter of the sample.

On the study overall, not on this receptor specifically: Estimated TCR-seq coverage of tumor T cells was only about 7.4% for alpha chains and roughly 12% for beta chains. Counts of ubiquitous and regional expanded TCRs correlated with counts of ubiquitous and regional nonsynonymous mutations, respectively. Confirming at a functional level the hypothesis that regional TCRs recognize regional mutations was considered to require additional single-cell paired TCR alpha and beta sequencing. The tumor nonsynonymous mutation count correlated with the number of expanded alpha and beta TCRs within the tumor.

The sample was lung tumor tissue, taken at surgery. The clonotype originates from a female donor with early-stage non-small cell lung cancer. Recombination connected TRBV5-6 to TRBJ1-5, with no confidently assigned D gene. CDR3 reads: CASSLAGNQPQHF. The nucleotide sequence reads TGTGCCAGCAGCTTGGCGGGGAATCAGCCCCAGCATTTT.